The next 29 T cell receptor beta chains were all read from a single sample in a study of T-cell reconstitution after alpha-beta-depleted transplantation in children. For TCRbeta, the library was prepared with unique molecular identifiers. TCRdb used MiXCR to reprocess the PCR reads, holding one entry per CDR3 protein. The data show hundreds of thousands of distinct CDR3 sequences, with about 12% seen just once and roughly 2.8% held by the top ten. Material: PBMCs from the stem cell graft donor, obtained from the stem cell graft. Source of these receptors: a human donor who donated a stem cell graft to a child with acute lymphoblastic leukemia.

This clonotype was observed many times. The J gene is TRBJ2-1, the V gene TRBV27; TRBD1 agrees at 7 bases. V gave up 7 bases and J gave up 7 bases; unmatched junction bases: 4. Germline V gives CDR1 MNHEY, CDR2 SMNVEV (reference sequence). This CDR3 spans 12 amino acids. The CDR3 sequence: CASKGANNEQFF. CDR3 sequence (DNA): TGTGCCAGCAAGGGGGCGAATAATGAGCAGTTCTTC.

V usage is TRBV25-1 and J usage is TRBJ2-1; TRBD2 matches 9 bases. The CDR3 is made up of 16 amino acids. Germline-derived CDR1 and CDR2 are MGHDK and SYGVNS. Unmatched junction bases numbered 4, after V lost 2 bases and J lost 2 bases. CDR3 bases: TGTGCCAGCAGTGAAAGAGGCGGGAGGGCCTACAATGAGCAGTTCTTC. Translated: CASSERGGRAYNEQFF.

This clonotype was detected ten times or more. This rearrangement joins TRBV10-3 to TRBJ1-5; 7 bases line up with TRBD1. V was clipped by 0 bases and J by 7 bases; unmatched bases: 6. The germline CDR1 and CDR2 sequences are ENHRY and SYGVKD. This CDR3 spans 15 amino acids. DNA for the CDR3: TGTGCCATCAGTGAGTCGTACAGGGGCGGGCAGCCCCAGCATTTT. Translation gives CAISESYRGGQPQHF.

This clonotype was detected many times. The J gene is TRBJ1-1, the V gene TRBV12-3 or TRBV12-4; D is possibly TRBD1 (5 bases). V was shortened by 6 bases and J by 9 bases, with 17 bases between the two germline ends. This CDR3 region has 13 residues. DNA for the CDR3: TGTGCCAGCAGCCCTACCAGGGCAGGTAAAGCTTTCTTT. It is translated as CASSPTRAGKAFF.

This clonotype occurred many times. The chain couples TRBV7-2 to TRBJ1-6; no clear D. The CDR3 length is 15 residues. Germline lookup yields CDR1 SGHTA and CDR2 FQGNSA. The V and J ends lost 6 bases and 8 bases respectively, with 17 bases between them. The CDR3 nucleotides read TGTGCCAGCAGACTTAGGACGTCCAGAGATTCACCCCTCCACTTT. Translation: CASRLRTSRDSPLHF. The whole variable domain, remainder taken from reference TRBV7-2 and TRBJ1-6, is GAGVSQSPSNKVTEKGKDVELRCDPISGHTALYWYRQSLGQGLEFLIYFQGNSAPDKSGLPSDRFSAERTGGSVSTLTIQRTQQEDSAVYLCASRLRTSRDSPLHFGNGTRLTVT.

This clonotype was observed a single time. This chain uses TRBV7-9 with TRBJ2-5, with D uncertain. CDR1 is SEHNR, CDR2 FQNEAQ, per germline (reference sequence). The V end was cut by 6 bases, the J end by 3 bases, with 8 bases between. There are 12 residues in the CDR3. The DNA of the CDR3 is TGTGCCAGCAGAGGGTTGGAAGAGACCCAGTACTTC. Its protein product is CASRGLEETQYF.

Many counts were recorded for this clonotype. The genes are TRBV27 and TRBJ1-1; D may be TRBD1 (6 bases). Trimming removed 1 base from V and 8 bases from J, with 20 bases in between. Germline V gives CDR1 MNHEY, CDR2 SMNVEV (reference sequence). This CDR3 has 16 amino acids. This CDR3 is CASSLLPGGHFLEAFF. The CDR3 coding sequence is TGTGCCAGCAGTTTATTGCCGGGGGGCCATTTCCTGGAAGCTTTCTTT.

This clonotype was detected ten times or more. The chain joins TRBV7-2 to TRBJ2-3; TRBD1 aligns across 10 bases. The germline V gene encodes CDR1 SGHTA and CDR2 FQGNSA. V was clipped by 4 bases and J by 7 bases; unmatched bases: 11. The CDR3 covers 16 residues. CDR3 bases: TGTGCCAGCAGCTCCCTCCGGGACAGGGGCTTTAATACGCAGTATTTT. Translation gives CASSSLRDRGFNTQYF.

The table lists this clonotype with many counts. The chain employs TRBV20-1 and TRBJ2-1; 12 bases agree with TRBD2. J lost 4 bases, V lost 4 bases, and 2 bases had no gene match. Germline CDR1 reads DFQATT; CDR2 reads SNEGSKA (reference sequence). CDR3 size: 14 residues. The DNA of the CDR3 is TGCAGTGCTACGACTAGCGGGGGTTACAATGAGCAGTTCTTC. Translating gives CSATTSGGYNEQFF.

This clonotype showed up many times. The chain employs TRBV30 and TRBJ1-3, with D hard to call. The V end was cut by 5 bases, the J end by 6 bases, with 5 bases between. There are 10 residues in the CDR3. Germline V gives CDR1 GTSNPN, CDR2 SVGIG (reference sequence). The CDR3 sequence: CAWEKNTIYF. CDR3 in DNA: TGTGCCTGGGAAAAAAACACCATATATTTT.

This clonotype was observed at least ten times. The chain combines TRBV7-2 with TRBJ2-7; D is uncertain. CDR1 is SGHTA and CDR2 is FQGNSA in the germline V gene. This CDR3 has 13 residues. V dropped 0 bases and J dropped 3 bases, with 6 bases sitting between them. The CDR3 DNA sequence: TGTGCCAGCAGCTTAGCTAGTGTCTACGAGCAGTACTTC. It specifies CASSLASVYEQYF.

This clonotype was counted ten times or more. In DNA, the CDR3 is TGTGCCAGTACCTGGGGGCCTCCTAATGAAAAACTGTTTTTT. Residues: CASTWGPPNEKLFF. V usage is TRBV19 and J usage is TRBJ1-4; TRBD1 might be the D (6 bases). V was shortened by 7 bases and J by 3 bases, with 12 bases between the two germline ends. The CDR3 runs 14 residues. Germline CDR1 reads LNHDA; CDR2 reads SQIVND (reference sequence).

Worth noting for this clonotype: A much larger clone lies one base from this, so it may be a read error. This sequence joins TRBV12-3 or TRBV12-4 and TRBJ2-6; 7 nucleotides align to TRBD1. The CDR3 consists of 14 residues. The chain's CDR3 is CASSHTTGANGLTF. Written as DNA, the CDR3 is TGTGCCAGCAGTCACACCACAGGGGCCAACGGCCTGACTTTC.

V is TRBV12-2 and J is TRBJ1-3; the table's TRBD1 call for D was not verified on the DNA. TRBV12-2 corresponds to a pseudogene. This CDR3 is built from 19 residues. CDR3 nucleotide sequence: TGTGCAAGTCGCTTTGGACGTCCGCTACAGGGAATAACGGGAAACACCATATATTTT. Its protein product is CASRFGRPLQGITGNTIYF.

This clonotype has a handful of counts. V is TRBV27 and J is TRBJ2-5; no definite D call. CDR1 and CDR2 from the germline V gene are MNHEY and SMNVEV (reference sequence). The CDR3 extends over 15 amino acids. V gave up 4 bases and J gave up 3 bases, with 15 bases separating them. CDR3 region: CASSSASRVKETQYF. CDR3 nucleotides: TGTGCCAGCAGTTCGGCTTCCAGAGTTAAAGAGACCCAGTACTTC.

In its sample, this clonotype was seen many times. The V and J genes are TRBV9 and TRBJ1-2; 9 bases are a match to TRBD1. Trimming at V came to 4 bases and at J to 8 bases, leaving 6 bases not matched to a gene. The CDR3 sequence is 13 residues long. Germline values: CDR1 SGDLS, CDR2 YYNGEE. In DNA, the CDR3 is TGTGCCAGCAGCTACGGACAGGGGAACGGCTACACCTTC. As protein: CASSYGQGNGYTF.

Points on this clonotype: Given a much more abundant clone one base away, this may be a read error. V usage is TRBV28 and J usage is TRBJ1-2, with 7 bases that match TRBD1. Looked up from germline, CDR1 is MDHEN and CDR2 is SYDVKM. This CDR3 has 12 residues. Trimming removed 10 bases from V and 3 bases from J; junction bases left unmatched: 5. CDR3 in DNA: TGTGCCATCGACAGGGAGTACTATGGCTACACCTTC. Amino acid sequence: CAIDREYYGYTF.

This clonotype was seen many times. This sequence joins TRBV11-2 and TRBJ2-6; 8 bases agree with TRBD1. The J segment lost 8 bases and the V segment lost 5 bases, leaving 8 bases of the junction unmatched. Germline assignment: CDR1 SGHAT and CDR2 FQNNGV. The CDR3 totals 15 residues. The CDR3 loop is CASSLRTGRTNVLTF. CDR3 DNA: TGTGCCAGCAGCCTCCGGACAGGGAGGACCAACGTCCTGACTTTC.

This clonotype was observed a few times. The V and J genes are TRBV3-1 and TRBJ2-3; 12 bases agree with TRBD2. The CDR3 spans 18 residues. The germline gives CDR1 LGHDT, CDR2 YNNKEL (reference sequence). J was trimmed by 2 bases and V by 7 bases; bases with no gene match: 13. CDR3 coding DNA: TGTGCCAGCACCCACGGAATACTAGCGGGAGGTTCCACAGATACGCAGTATTTT. Encoded protein: CASTHGILAGGSTDTQYF.

About this clonotype: A read error is possible here, since a much larger clone lies one base away. The chain combines TRBV20-1 with TRBJ2-7; D is uncertain. This CDR3 contains 11 residues. CDR1 DFQATT and CDR2 SNEGSKA come from the germline V gene (reference sequence). DNA for the CDR3: TGCAGTGCTAGGGGAACCTACGAGCATTACTTC. Amino acids: CSARGTYEHYF.

This clonotype occurred many times. The chain recombines TRBV19 with TRBJ1-5; maybe TRBD1 (6 bases). This CDR3 contains 14 residues. CDR1 and CDR2 (germline): LNHDA, SQIVND (reference sequence). Trimming pared 7 bases from V and 2 bases from J, leaving 12 bases between. The CDR3 DNA reads TGTGCCAGTACAGCAGGGGTTGGCAATCAGCCCCAGCATTTT. Its protein product is CASTAGVGNQPQHF. Combining the CDR3 with reference TRBV19 and TRBJ1-5 gives the whole variable domain DGGITQSPKYLFRKEGQNVTLSCEQNLNHDAMYWYRQDPGQGLRLIYYSQIVNDFQKGDIAEGYSVSREKKESFPLTVTSAQKNPTAFYLCASTAGVGNQPQHFGDGTRLSIL.

This clonotype was recorded once. A much larger clone differs by one base, so this may be a read error. This chain connects TRBV29-1 to TRBJ2-2, with 9 positions matching TRBD1. Per the germline V gene, CDR1 is SQVTM and CDR2 is ANQGSEA. CDR3 length equals 14 residues. The CDR3 DNA follows: TGCAGCGTTGAACGACAGGGGGGCACCGGGGACCTGTTTTTT. It translates to CSVERQGGTGDLFF.

This clonotype was observed at least ten times. The chain is built from TRBV4-2 and TRBJ2-7; D is undetermined. V was cut by 0 bases and J by 2 bases, with 11 bases left in between. This CDR3 comprises 15 residues. Germline V gene sequence: CDR1 LGHNA, CDR2 YNFKEQ. The CDR3 region has the DNA TGTGCCAGCAGCCAAGATCCCCACATTCCCTACGAGCAGTACTTC. Translating gives CASSQDPHIPYEQYF.

This clonotype was found a few times. V usage is TRBV7-9 and J usage is TRBJ2-5, with 10 bases lining up with TRBD2. The CDR3 runs 14 residues. Germline V CDR1 and CDR2: SEHNR, FQNEAQ (reference sequence). V was pared by 5 bases and J by 4 bases, with 4 bases of the junction left unmatched. CDR3 region: CASSGSGGAETQYF. The CDR3 DNA reads as TGTGCCAGCAGCGGGAGCGGGGGGGCAGAGACCCAGTACTTC. Variable domain in full (rest from reference TRBV7-9 and TRBJ2-5): DTGVSQNPRHKITKRGQNVTFRCDPISEHNRLYWYRQTLGQGPEFLTYFQNEAQLEKSRLLSDRFSAERPKGSFSTLEIQRTEQGDSAMYLCASSGSGGAETQYFGPGTRLLVL.

This clonotype showed up many times. The chain links TRBV5-6 to TRBJ1-2; D is uncertain. V lost 4 bases and J lost 7, with 14 bases in between. The CDR3 consists of 13 residues. Germline lookup yields CDR1 SGHDT and CDR2 YYEEEE. The CDR3 is CASSPGGRRGYTF. The CDR3 DNA reads TGTGCCAGCAGCCCGGGAGGGAGACGTGGCTACACCTTC.

This clonotype was counted at least ten times. This chain joins TRBV6-5 and TRBJ1-5; the match to TRBD1 covers 7 bases. The germline CDR1 and CDR2 sequences are MNHEY and SVGAGI. With 2 bases clipped from V and 5 bases from J, the junction kept 6 bases outside the gene matches. The CDR3 sequence is 15 residues long. This chain's CDR3 is CASSYRRGRDQPQHF. CDR3 DNA: TGTGCCAGCAGTTACCGGAGGGGGCGTGATCAGCCCCAGCATTTT.

This clonotype was recorded many times. The V call is TRBV7-6, the J call TRBJ2-7; TRBD1 matches at 7 bases. Unmatched junction bases numbered 4, after V lost 5 bases and J lost 0 bases. The CDR3 covers 14 residues. Looked up from germline, CDR1 is SGHVS and CDR2 is FNYEAQ. The CDR3 bases are TGTGCCAGCAGCCGGACAGGCCTCTCCTACGAGCAGTACTTC. It specifies CASSRTGLSYEQYF.

The table lists this clonotype with many counts. This sequence joins TRBV19 and TRBJ2-7, with 7 bases matching TRBD1. The V and J ends lost 6 bases and 2 bases, in that order; junction bases with no gene match: 7. The CDR3 runs 14 residues. In germline, CDR1 is LNHDA, CDR2 SQIVND (reference sequence). The CDR3 DNA reads TGTGCCAGTAGCCCGGACAGGTACACCTACGAGCAGTACTTC. Protein: CASSPDRYTYEQYF.

In its sample, this clonotype was seen a few times. This chain connects TRBV7-9 to TRBJ2-1; TRBD2 matches at 10 bases. The trim removed 8 bases at V and 2 bases at J, leaving 3 bases unmatched. Germline loops: CDR1 SEHNR, CDR2 FQNEAQ (reference sequence). CDR3 length equals 14 residues. In DNA, the CDR3 is TGTGCCAGCCTACTAGCGGGGCCCTACAATGAGCAGTTCTTC. Protein product: CASLLAGPYNEQFF.